This TCR beta chain is drawn from a study of T cells expressing NK-cell markers. About the research overall: Repertoire data for TCR beta were derived from sorted T cells (CD3+CD56+NKG2C+, CD3+CD56+NKG2C- and CD3+CD56-NKG2C+). Within the sequenced cohort of eight donors, seven exhibited HCMV seropositivity and one was seronegative.

TCRdb reprocessed the 5' RACE reads and reports one entry per CDR3 protein, with no DNA. The ten top clones account for more than 1.4%, within a sample of a few hundred thousand distinct CDR3 sequences. CDR3 size: 18 residues. Germline CDR1 is SGHKS and CDR2 is YYEKEE (reference sequence). On this clonotype: The antigen is undetermined.

Study-level results: About 1.0-8% of CD8+ T cells in a handful of donors belonged to dominant NKG2C+ clonotypes.

Specimen: blood T cells: a sorted CD56 or NKG2C T cell subset, CD4+ or CD8+ T cells, or bulk PBMC T cells (not recorded which). This chain uses TRBV5-5 with TRBJ2-2; TCRdb proposes TRBD1, but this gene call is untestable without DNA. This TCR was sampled from a woman between 45 and 65 years old in good health. This chain's CDR3 is CASRISRDDTRGTGELFF.